This T cell receptor (beta chain) was sequenced during a study of blood T cell repertoires in COVID-19. Study as a whole: PBMCs, B-cell-depleted T cells, or T cells provided the cDNA or gDNA that made up the material.

Authors' analysis steps: By means of reference gene primer amplification, nucleated cell counts were estimated. Produced via immunoSEQ multiplex PCR; TCRdb's table is partial and in-frame only. V and J calls and clone size are given by that table; D and trimming were obtained from the DNA. The table shows 95,000 to 150,000 clones, with roughly 85% occurring only once. This receptor was taken from a man aged 40-49 years with acute or convalescent COVID-19. The sample consisted of peripheral blood.

For the CDR3, the DNA is TGTGCCAGTAGTTCCGGGTGGAAGGGGCACTATGGCTACACCTTC. Encoded protein: CASSSGWKGHYGYTF. The V gene is TRBV19, the J gene TRBJ1-2; perhaps TRBD1 as D (5 bases). The germline gives CDR1 LNHDA, CDR2 SQIVND (reference sequence). The germline V and J ends were trimmed by 5 bases and 3 bases, with 16 bases remaining between them. There are 15 residues in the CDR3.